The sequence of this TCR beta chain was determined in a study of Ad26.COV2.S vaccination and SARS-CoV-2 variants. Overall study: It was the COV1001 Ad26.COV2.S trial arm that included the donor. Findings of the study overall: Comparability of non-spike TCR breadth was observed across vaccine and placebo recipients.

Indicated treatment: some 20 received Ad26.COV2.S at low or high dose, single or two shots; roughly 5 received placebo; per-sample allocation not given. Specimens were obtained on day 63 following the first vaccine or placebo injection. The repertoire was sequenced with immunoSEQ multiplex PCR; TCRdb's copy has only in-frame clones and lacks some. The sample yields fewer than 500,000 clones, over 75% seen once. This clone has a handful of counts. Its specificity is not known. Germline V gene lookup returns CDR1 LNHDA and CDR2 SQIVND (reference sequence). Trimming took 6 bases from V and 6 from J, leaving 17 bases between them. The CDR3 spans 14 residues.

This rearrangement joins TRBV19 to TRBJ2-5, with D possibly matching TRBD1 (6 bases). The starting material was peripheral blood, obtained in a trial of Ad26.COV2.S vaccine versus placebo. This clonotype was sampled from a person aged 18-65 years who received the Ad26.COV2.S COVID-19 vaccine or a placebo. CDR3 region: CASSHGQLRKTQYF. Here the CDR3 DNA reads TGTGCCAGTAGCCATGGACAGCTCAGAAAGACCCAGTACTTC.